This T cell receptor beta chain was sequenced for a study of T cell responses to AZD1222 COVID-19 vaccine. V shed 10 bases and J shed 9 bases, with 16 bases lying between them. The CDR3 consists of 11 residues. Germline V gene data show CDR1 as SGHTS and CDR2 as YDEGEE. Notes on this clone: What it binds is not known.

Some clones are missing from TCRdb's copy, which holds only in-frame ones; the method was immunoSEQ multiplex PCR. The data show about 110,000 clones, about nine tenths seen once. General study results and limits: A mostly white British donor set with more females was recruited, and clonal diversity was possibly underestimated.

The receptor was isolated from an adult in good health. J is TRBJ1-2 and V is TRBV5-8; no clear D. The source material was peripheral blood, sampled on day 0 of MenACWY control vaccination. CDR3 coding DNA: TGTGCCGCACTCGGCGACTCTCGCTACACCTTC. It specifies CAALGDSRYTF.